This TCR beta chain was sequenced during a study of T-cell reconstitution after alpha-beta-depleted transplantation in children. Unique molecular identifiers featured in how the TCRbeta library was prepared. MiXCR, applied by TCRdb to the PCR reads, yields one record per CDR3 protein. This sample has almost 500,000 distinct CDR3 sequences, with about an eighth found just once. The length of the CDR3 is 15 residues. Trimming took 6 bases from V and 3 from J; bases not matched to a gene: 6. Germline V gene sequence: CDR1 SNHLY, CDR2 FYNNEI. To note about this clonotype: A read error is possible here, since a much larger clone lies one base away.

The clonotype originates from a human donor who donated a stem cell graft to a child with combined immunodeficiency. V gene TRBV2 combines with J gene TRBJ2-2; 8 positions agree with TRBD2. Sequencing used PBMCs from the stem cell graft donor, obtained from the stem cell graft. CDR3 in amino acids: CASRDNGRDTGELFF. The CDR3 DNA reads TGTGCCAGCAGAGATAACGGGAGGGACACCGGGGAGCTGTTTTTT.